This T cell receptor beta chain emerged from a study of neurological immune-mediated disorders. Background on the study: Secondary progressive cases numbered 3 among the roughly 34 multiple sclerosis patients, while the other 31 were relapsing-remitting.

The authors made cDNA by 5'RACE with 10-nucleotide random UMIs. Each CDR3 protein is one row after TCRdb ran MiXCR on the 5' RACE reads. The data show tens of thousands of distinct CDR3 sequences, under 4.5% seen once. In this sample, this clonotype turned up many times. This CDR3 comprises 16 residues. Per germline, CDR1 SGHAT and CDR2 FQNNGV. The V segment lost 5 bases and the J segment 11 bases; nucleotides outside the gene matches: 14. The cell input for sorted libraries was 950,000 to 1,000,000, and those cells were CD4+ or CD8+ T cells. This sequence originates from a woman in her thirties or forties with multiple sclerosis. The V call is TRBV11-2, the J call TRBJ1-6; TRBD1 matches 8 bases. Sequencing was done on a sample of CD4+ T cells from blood. CDR3 coding DNA: TGTGCCAGCAGCCTATATCGTGGACAGGGACGTGCACCCCTCCACTTT. This codes for CASSLYRGQGRAPLHF. The variable domain in full, with the rest retrieved from reference TRBV11-2 and TRBJ1-6, is EAGVAQSPRYKIIEKRQSVAFWCNPISGHATLYWYQQILGQGPKLLIQFQNNGVVDDSQLPKDRFSAERLKGVDSTLKIQPAKLEDSAVYLCASSLYRGQGRAPLHFGNGTRLTVT.